This TCR beta chain was captured in a study of control samples from healthy donors and cancer patients. The table came from immunoSEQ multiplex PCR; TCRdb's copy has only in-frame clones and leaves some out. This table has 95,000 to 100,000 clones, around nine tenths appearing once. Trimming removed 5 bases from V and 4 bases from J, with 8 bases in between. The CDR3 spans 12 residues. Germline V lookup: CDR1 SGHVS, CDR2 FQNEAQ. The receptor was isolated from a man aged 25 to 40 in good health. The V call is TRBV7-8, the J call TRBJ1-1; tentative D call: TRBD1 (6 bases). The sequenced sample was blood. CDR3 sequence reads: CASSKGGTEAFF. The CDR3 DNA follows: TGTGCCAGCAGCAAAGGGGGCACTGAAGCTTTCTTT.